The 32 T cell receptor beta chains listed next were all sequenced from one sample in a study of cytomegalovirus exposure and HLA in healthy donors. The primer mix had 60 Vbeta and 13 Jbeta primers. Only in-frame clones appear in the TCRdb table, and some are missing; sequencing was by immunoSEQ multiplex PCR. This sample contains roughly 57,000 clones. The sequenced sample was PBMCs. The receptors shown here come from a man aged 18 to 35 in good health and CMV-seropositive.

CDR3 DNA: TGCAGCTCGACAGGGGTAGAGACCCAGTACTTC. Its translation is CSSTGVETQYF. The V call is TRBV29-1, the J call TRBJ2-5; 8 bases line up with TRBD1. V lost 8 bases, J lost 4 bases, and 3 bases stayed unmatched. Per the germline V gene, CDR1 is SQVTM and CDR2 is ANQGSEA. This CDR3 comprises 11 residues.

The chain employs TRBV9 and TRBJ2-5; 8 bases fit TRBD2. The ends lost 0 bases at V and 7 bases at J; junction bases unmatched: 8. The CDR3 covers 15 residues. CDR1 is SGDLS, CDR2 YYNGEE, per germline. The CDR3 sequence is CASSVGSGLERTQYF. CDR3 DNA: TGTGCCAGCAGCGTAGGGTCGGGACTAGAGAGGACCCAGTACTTC.

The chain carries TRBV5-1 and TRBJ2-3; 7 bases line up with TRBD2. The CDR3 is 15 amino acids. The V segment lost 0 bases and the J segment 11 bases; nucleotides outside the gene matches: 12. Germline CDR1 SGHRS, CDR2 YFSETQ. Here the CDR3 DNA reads TGCGCCAGCAGCTTGGGAACAGCGCGGGGGTGGAAGCAGTATTTT. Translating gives CASSLGTARGWKQYF.

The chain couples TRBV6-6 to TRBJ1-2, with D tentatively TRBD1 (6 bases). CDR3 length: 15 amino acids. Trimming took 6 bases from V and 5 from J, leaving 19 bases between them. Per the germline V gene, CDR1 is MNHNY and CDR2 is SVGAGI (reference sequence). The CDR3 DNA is TGTGCCAGCAGATCAGGGGCCCAGGGCACTTATGGCTACACCTTC. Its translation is CASRSGAQGTYGYTF.

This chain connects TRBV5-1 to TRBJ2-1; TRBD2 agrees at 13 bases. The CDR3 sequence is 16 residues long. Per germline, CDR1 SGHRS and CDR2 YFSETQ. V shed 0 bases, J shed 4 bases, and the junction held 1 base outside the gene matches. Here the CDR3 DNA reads TGCGCCAGCAGCTTGGAACTAGCGGGAGGGTACAATGAGCAGTTCTTC. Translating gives CASSLELAGGYNEQFF.

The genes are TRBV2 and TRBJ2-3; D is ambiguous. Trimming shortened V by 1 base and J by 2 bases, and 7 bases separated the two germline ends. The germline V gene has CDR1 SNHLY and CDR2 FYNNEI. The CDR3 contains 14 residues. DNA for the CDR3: TGTGCCAGCAGTGAAGGCAGGAACACAGATACGCAGTATTTT. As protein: CASSEGRNTDTQYF.

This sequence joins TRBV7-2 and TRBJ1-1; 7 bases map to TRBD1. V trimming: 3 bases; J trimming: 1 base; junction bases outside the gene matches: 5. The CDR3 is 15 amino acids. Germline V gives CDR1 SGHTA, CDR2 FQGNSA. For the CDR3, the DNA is TGTGCCAGCAGCTTGGGGACAGCCACGAACACTGAAGCTTTCTTT. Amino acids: CASSLGTATNTEAFF.

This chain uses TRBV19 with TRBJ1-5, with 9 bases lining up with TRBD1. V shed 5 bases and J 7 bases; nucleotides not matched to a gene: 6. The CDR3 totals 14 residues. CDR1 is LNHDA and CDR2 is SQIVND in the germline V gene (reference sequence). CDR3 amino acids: CASSAQGARQPQHF. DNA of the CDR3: TGTGCCAGTAGTGCACAGGGGGCGAGGCAGCCCCAGCATTTT.

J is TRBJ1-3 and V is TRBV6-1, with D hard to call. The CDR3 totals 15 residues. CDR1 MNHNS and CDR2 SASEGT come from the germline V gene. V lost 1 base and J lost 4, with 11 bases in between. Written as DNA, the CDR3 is TGTGCCAGCAGTGAAGTCCCGAGGGCCGGAAACACCATATATTTT. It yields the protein CASSEVPRAGNTIYF.

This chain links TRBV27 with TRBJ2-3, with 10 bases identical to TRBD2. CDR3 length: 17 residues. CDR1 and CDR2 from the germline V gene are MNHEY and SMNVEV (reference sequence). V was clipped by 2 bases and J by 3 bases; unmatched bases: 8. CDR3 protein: CASSLPRGLAETDTQYF. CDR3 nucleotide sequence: TGTGCCAGCAGTTTACCGCGAGGACTAGCGGAGACAGATACGCAGTATTTT.

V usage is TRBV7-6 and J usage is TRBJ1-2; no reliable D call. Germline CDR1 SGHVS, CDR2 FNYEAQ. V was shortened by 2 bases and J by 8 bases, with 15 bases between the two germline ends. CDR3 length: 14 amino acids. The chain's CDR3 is CASSLSGVRGGYTF. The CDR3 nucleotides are TGTGCCAGCAGCTTAAGCGGGGTAAGAGGGGGCTACACCTTC.

The CDR3 spells CASGQGTQYF. Here the CDR3 DNA reads TGTGCCAGCGGACAGGGGACCCAGTACTTC. The chain has TRBV7-9 and TRBJ2-5; 8 bases match TRBD1. Looked up from germline, CDR1 is SEHNR and CDR2 is FQNEAQ (reference sequence). V lost 8 bases and J lost 7; bases outside the gene matches: 0. CDR3 size: 10 residues.

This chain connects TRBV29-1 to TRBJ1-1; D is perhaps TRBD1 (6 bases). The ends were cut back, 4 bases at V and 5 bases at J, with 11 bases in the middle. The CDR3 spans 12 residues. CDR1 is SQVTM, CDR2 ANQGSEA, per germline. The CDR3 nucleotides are TGCAGCGTTGCAGGGGTGGGTACTGAAGCTTTCTTT. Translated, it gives CSVAGVGTEAFF.

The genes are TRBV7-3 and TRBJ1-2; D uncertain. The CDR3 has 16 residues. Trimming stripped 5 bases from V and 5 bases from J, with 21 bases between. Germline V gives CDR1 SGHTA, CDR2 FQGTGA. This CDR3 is CASSPRPPRANYGYTF. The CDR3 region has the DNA TGTGCCAGCAGCCCCCGCCCTCCGCGGGCGAATTATGGCTACACCTTC. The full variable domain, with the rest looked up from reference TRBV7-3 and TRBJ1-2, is GAGVSQTPSNKVTEKGKYVELRCDPISGHTALYWYRQSLGQGPEFLIYFQGTGAADDSGLPNDRFFAVRPEGSVSTLKIQRTERGDSAVYLCASSPRPPRANYGYTFGSGTRLTVV.

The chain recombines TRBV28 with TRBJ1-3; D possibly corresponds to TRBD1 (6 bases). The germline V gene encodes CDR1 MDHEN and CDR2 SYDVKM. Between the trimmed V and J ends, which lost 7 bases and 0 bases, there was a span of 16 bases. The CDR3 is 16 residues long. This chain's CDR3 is CASTSPGDTSGNTIYF. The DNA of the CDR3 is TGTGCCAGCACCTCACCAGGGGATACCTCTGGAAACACCATATATTTT. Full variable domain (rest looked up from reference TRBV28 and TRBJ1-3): DVKVTQSSRYLVKRTGEKVFLECVQDMDHENMFWYRQDPGLGLRLIYFSYDVKMKEKGDIPEGYSVSREKKERFSLILESASTNQTSMYLCASTSPGDTSGNTIYFGEGSWLTVV.

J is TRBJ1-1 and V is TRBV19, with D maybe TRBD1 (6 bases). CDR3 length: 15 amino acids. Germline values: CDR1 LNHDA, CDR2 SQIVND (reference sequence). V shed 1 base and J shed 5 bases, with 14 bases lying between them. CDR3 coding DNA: TGTGCCAGTAGTATAGGCAGGGGTGTAAAGACTGAAGCTTTCTTT. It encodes CASSIGRGVKTEAFF.

The CDR3 here is CASSSTGSASSGNTIYF. The DNA for the CDR3 is TGCGCCAGCAGCTCAACAGGGTCCGCTAGCTCTGGAAACACCATATATTTT. The rearrangement uses TRBV5-1 and TRBJ1-3; maybe TRBD1 (6 bases). This CDR3 has 17 amino acids. CDR1 SGHRS and CDR2 YFSETQ come from the germline V gene. Trimming took 3 bases from V and 0 from J, leaving 16 bases between them.

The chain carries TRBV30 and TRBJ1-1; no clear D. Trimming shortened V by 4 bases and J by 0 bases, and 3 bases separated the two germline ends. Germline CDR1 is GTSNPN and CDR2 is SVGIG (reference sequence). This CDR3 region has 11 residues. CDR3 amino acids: CAWTLNTEAFF. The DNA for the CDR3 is TGTGCCTGGACCTTGAACACTGAAGCTTTCTTT.

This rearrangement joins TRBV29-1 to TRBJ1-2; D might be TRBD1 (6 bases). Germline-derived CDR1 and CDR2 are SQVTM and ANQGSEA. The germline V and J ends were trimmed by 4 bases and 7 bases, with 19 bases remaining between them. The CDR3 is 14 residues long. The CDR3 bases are TGCAGCGTTGGTAGACAGGCGAGAGATTTTGGCTACACCTTC. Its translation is CSVGRQARDFGYTF.

CDR3 nucleotides: TGTGCCAGCAGTCCTAGGGGGGAGGGGGCAGATACGCAGTATTTT. Amino acids: CASSPRGEGADTQYF. The chain uses TRBV27 and TRBJ2-3; tentatively, D is TRBD2 (7 bases). The V and J ends lost 5 bases and 4 bases respectively, with 16 bases between them. This CDR3 spans 15 amino acids. The germline V gene encodes CDR1 MNHEY and CDR2 SMNVEV (reference sequence).

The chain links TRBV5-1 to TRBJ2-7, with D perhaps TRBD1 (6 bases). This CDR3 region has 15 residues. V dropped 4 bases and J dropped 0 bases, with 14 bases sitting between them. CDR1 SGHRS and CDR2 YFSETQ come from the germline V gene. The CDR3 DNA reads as TGCGCCAGCAGCCGACCGGGACACCCCTCCTACGAGCAGTACTTC. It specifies CASSRPGHPSYEQYF.

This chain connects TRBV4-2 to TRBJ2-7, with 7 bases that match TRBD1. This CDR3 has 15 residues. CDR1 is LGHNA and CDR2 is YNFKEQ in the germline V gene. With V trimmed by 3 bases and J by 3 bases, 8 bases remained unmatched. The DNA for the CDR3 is TGTGCCAGCAGCCACACCGGGACAGCTTACTACGAGCAGTACTTC. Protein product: CASSHTGTAYYEQYF.

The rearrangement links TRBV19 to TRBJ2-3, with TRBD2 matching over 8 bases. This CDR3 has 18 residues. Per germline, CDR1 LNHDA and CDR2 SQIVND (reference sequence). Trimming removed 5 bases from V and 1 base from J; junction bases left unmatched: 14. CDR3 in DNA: TGTGCCAGTAGTTCCCCGACGGGGTCTAGCGGGCGCACAGATACGCAGTATTTT. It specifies CASSSPTGSSGRTDTQYF.

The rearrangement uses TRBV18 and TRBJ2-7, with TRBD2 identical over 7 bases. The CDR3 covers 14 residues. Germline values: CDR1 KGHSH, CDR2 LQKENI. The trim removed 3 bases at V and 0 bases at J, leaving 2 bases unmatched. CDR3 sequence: CASSPGLSSYEQYF. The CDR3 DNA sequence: TGTGCCAGCTCACCGGGACTAAGCTCCTACGAGCAGTACTTC.

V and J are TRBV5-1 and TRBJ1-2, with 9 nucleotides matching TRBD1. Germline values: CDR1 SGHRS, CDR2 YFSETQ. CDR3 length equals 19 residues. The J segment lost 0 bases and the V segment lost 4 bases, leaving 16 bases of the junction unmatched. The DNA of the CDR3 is TGCGCCAGCAGCCCACGATGGGACAGGGATGGACAAGCTAACTATGGCTACACCTTC. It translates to CASSPRWDRDGQANYGYTF.

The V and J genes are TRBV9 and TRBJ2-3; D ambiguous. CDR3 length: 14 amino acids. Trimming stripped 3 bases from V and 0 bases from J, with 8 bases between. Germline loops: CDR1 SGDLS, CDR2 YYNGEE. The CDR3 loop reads CASSDLSSTDTQYF. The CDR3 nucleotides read TGTGCCAGCAGCGACTTATCCAGCACAGATACGCAGTATTTT.

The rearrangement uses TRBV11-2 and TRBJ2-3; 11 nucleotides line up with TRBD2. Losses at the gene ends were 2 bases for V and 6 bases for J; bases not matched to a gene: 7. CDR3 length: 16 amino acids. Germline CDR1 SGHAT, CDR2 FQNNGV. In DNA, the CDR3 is TGTGCCAGCAGCTTACTAACTAGCGGGAGAAGGGATACGCAGTATTTT. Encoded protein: CASSLLTSGRRDTQYF.

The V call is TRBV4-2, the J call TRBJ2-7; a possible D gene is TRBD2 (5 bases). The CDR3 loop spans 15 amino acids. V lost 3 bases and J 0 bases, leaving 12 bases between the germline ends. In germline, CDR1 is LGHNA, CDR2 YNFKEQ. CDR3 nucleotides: TGTGCCAGCAGCCATCTAGCAACAAGCTCCTACGAGCAGTACTTC. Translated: CASSHLATSSYEQYF.

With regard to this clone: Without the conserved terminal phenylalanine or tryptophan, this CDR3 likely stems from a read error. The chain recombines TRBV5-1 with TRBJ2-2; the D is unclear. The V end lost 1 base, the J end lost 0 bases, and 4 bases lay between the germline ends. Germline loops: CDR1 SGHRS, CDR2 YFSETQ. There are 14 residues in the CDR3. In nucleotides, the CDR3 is TGCGCCAGCAGCTTGTCTACGAACACCGGGGAGCTGTTTTTG. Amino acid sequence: CASSLSTNTGELFL.

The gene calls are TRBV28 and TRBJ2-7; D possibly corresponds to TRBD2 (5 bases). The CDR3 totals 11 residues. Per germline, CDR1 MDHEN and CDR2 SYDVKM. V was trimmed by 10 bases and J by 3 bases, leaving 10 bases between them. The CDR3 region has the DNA TGTGCCACCTCGGGGTTCTACGAGCAGTACTTC. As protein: CATSGFYEQYF.

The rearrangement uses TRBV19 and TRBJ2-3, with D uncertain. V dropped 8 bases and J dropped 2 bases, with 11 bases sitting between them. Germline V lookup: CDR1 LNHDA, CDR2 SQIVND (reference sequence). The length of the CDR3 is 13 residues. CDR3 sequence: CASRKTDTDTQYF. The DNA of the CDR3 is TGTGCCAGTCGAAAGACTGACACAGATACGCAGTATTTT.

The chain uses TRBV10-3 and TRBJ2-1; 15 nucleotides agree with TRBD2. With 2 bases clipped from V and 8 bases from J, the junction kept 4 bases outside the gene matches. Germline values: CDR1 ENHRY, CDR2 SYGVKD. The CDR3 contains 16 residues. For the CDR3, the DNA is TGTGCCATCAGTGAGGGACTAGCGGGAGGGCCTGATGAGCAGTTCTTC. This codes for CAISEGLAGGPDEQFF.